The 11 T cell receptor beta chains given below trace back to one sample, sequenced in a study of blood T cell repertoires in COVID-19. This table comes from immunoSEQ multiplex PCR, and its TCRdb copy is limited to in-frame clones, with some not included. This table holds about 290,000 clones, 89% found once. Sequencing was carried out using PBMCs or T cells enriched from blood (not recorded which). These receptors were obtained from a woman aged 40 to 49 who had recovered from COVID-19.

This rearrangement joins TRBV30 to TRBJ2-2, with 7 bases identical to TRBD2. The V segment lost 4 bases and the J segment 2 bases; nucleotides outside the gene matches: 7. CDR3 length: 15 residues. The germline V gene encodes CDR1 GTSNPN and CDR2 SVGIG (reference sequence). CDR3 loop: CAWNGGGGNTGELFF. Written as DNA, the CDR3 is TGTGCCTGGAATGGTGGCGGGGGTAACACCGGGGAGCTGTTTTTT.

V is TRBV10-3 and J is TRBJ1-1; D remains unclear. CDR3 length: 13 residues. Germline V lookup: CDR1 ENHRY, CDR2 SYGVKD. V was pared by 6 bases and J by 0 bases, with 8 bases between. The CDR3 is CAIRVQLNTEAFF. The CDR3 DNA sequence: TGTGCCATCAGAGTACAGCTGAACACTGAAGCTTTCTTT.

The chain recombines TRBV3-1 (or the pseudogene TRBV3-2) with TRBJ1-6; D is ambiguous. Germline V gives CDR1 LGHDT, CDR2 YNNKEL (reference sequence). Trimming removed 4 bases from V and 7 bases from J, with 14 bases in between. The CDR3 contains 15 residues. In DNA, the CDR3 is TGTGCCAGCAGCCCCGGACGGTGGGAGAATTCACCCCTCCACTTT. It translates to CASSPGRWENSPLHF.

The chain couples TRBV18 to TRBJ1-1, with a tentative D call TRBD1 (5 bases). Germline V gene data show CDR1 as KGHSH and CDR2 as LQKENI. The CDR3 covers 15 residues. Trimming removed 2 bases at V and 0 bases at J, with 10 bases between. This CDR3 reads CASSPYDSLNTEAFF. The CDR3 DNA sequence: TGTGCCAGCTCACCATACGACAGCTTGAACACTGAAGCTTTCTTT.

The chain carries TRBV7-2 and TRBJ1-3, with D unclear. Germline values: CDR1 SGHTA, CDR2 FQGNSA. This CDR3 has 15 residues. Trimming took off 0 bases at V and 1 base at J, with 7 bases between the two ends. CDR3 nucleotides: TGTGCCAGCAGCTTAGCCCCCCATTCTGGAAACACCATATATTTT. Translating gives CASSLAPHSGNTIYF.

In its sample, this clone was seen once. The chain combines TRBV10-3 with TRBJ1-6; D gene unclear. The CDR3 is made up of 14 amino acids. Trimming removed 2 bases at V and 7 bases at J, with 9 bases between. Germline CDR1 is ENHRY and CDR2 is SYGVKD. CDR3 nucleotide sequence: TGTGCCATCAGTGAGGAGGGTGCCAATTCACCCCTCCACTTT. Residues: CAISEEGANSPLHF.

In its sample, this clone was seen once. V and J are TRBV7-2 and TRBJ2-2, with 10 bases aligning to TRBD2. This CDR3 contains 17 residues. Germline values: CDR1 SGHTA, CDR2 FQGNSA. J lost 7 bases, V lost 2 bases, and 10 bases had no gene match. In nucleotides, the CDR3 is TGTGCCAGCAGCTTAATTACCTCGCTAGCGGGAGTCGGGGAGCTGTTTTTT. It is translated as CASSLITSLAGVGELFF.

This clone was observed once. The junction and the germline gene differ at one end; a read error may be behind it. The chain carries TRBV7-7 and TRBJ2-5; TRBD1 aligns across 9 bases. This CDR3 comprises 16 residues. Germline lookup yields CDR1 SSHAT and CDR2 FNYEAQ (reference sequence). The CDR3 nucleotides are TGTGCTAGCAGCCAGCAGGGGACAGGGAGTGCAGAGACCCAGTACTTC. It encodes CASSQQGTGSAETQYF. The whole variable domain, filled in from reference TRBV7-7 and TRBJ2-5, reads GAGVSQSPRYKVTKRGQDVTLRCDPISSHATLYWYQQALGQGPEFLTYFNYEAQPDKSGLPSDRFSAERPEGSISTLTIQRTEQRDSAMYRCASSQQGTGSAETQYFGPGTRLLVL.

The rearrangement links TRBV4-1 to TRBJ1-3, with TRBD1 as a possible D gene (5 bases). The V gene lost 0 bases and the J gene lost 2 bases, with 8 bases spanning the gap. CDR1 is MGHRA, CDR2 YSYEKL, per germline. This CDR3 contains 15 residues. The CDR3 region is CASSQDGGTGNTIYF. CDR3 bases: TGCGCCAGCAGCCAAGACGGGGGGACTGGAAACACCATATATTTT.

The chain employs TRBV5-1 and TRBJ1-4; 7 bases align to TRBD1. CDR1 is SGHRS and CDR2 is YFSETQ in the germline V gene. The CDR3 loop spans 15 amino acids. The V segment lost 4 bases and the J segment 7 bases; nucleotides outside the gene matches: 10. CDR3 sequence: CASSVQGNRGEKLFF. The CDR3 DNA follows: TGCGCCAGCAGCGTACAGGGGAACCGGGGTGAAAAACTGTTTTTT.

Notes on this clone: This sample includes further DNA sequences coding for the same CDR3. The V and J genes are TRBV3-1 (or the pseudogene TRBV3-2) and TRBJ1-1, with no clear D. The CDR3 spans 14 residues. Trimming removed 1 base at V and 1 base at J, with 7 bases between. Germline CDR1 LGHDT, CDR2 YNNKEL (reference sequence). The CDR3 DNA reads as TGTGCCAGCAGCCAAGTAGGCGGGAACACTGAAGCTTTCTTT. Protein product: CASSQVGGNTEAFF.